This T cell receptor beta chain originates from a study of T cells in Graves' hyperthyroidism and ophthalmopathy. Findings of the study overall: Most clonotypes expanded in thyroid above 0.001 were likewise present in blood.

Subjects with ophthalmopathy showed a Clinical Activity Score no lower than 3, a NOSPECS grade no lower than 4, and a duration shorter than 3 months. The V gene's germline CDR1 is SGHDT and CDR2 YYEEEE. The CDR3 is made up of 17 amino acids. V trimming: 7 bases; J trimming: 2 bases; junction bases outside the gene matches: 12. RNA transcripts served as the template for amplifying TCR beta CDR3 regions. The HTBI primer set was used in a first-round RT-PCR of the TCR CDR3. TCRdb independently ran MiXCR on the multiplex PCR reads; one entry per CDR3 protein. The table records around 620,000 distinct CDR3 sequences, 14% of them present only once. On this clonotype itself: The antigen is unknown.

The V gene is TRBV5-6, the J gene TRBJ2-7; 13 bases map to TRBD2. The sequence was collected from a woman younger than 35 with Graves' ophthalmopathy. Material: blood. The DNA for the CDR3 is TGTGCCAGCGCCGCTAGGACTAGCGGGAGAAGCGCCTACGAGCAGTACTTC. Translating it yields CASAARTSGRSAYEQYF.